The 9 T cell receptor beta chains reported below all come from one sample, sequenced in a study of naive CD8 T cells in extremely preterm neonates. TCRdb keeps only in-frame clones here, not all; method: immunoSEQ multiplex PCR. The sample records 4,200 or so clones, approximately 97% being singletons. Sequencing was performed on naive CD8+ T cells from blood. The source of these receptors is a human donor in good health.

This clone is a singleton in its sample. The rearrangement links TRBV4-1 to TRBJ2-1; perhaps TRBD2 as D (5 bases). The V and J ends lost 2 bases and 4 bases respectively, with 9 bases between them. Germline loops: CDR1 MGHRA, CDR2 YSYEKL. CDR3 length equals 14 residues. CDR3 nucleotides: TGCGCCAGCAGCCAACCGGGAACTTACAATGAGCAGTTCTTC. This gives the protein CASSQPGTYNEQFF.

CDR3 sequence reads: CASSFSGENTGELFF. DNA of the CDR3: TGTGCCAGCAGCTTCTCAGGGGAGAACACCGGGGAGCTGTTTTTT. V usage is TRBV7-9 and J usage is TRBJ2-2, with D possibly being TRBD1 (6 bases). Germline V lookup: CDR1 SEHNR, CDR2 FQNEAQ (reference sequence). The CDR3 runs 15 residues. Trimming shortened V by 3 bases and J by 1 base, and 9 bases separated the two germline ends.

This chain links TRBV14 with TRBJ2-3, with D perhaps TRBD1 (6 bases). The germline gives CDR1 SGHDN, CDR2 FVKESK. Trimming left V 2 bases short and J 6 bases short, with 21 bases between. The CDR3 is 17 amino acids. The CDR3 DNA is TGTGCCAGCAGCCAATACTTTGACAGGTTCACAGTGGATACGCAGTATTTT. Translated: CASSQYFDRFTVDTQYF.

The chain employs TRBV7-9 and TRBJ2-3; 7 bases are a match to TRBD1. Losses at the gene ends were 5 bases for V and 6 bases for J; bases not matched to a gene: 5. Germline V lookup: CDR1 SEHNR, CDR2 FQNEAQ (reference sequence). The CDR3 is 13 residues long. CDR3 bases: TGTGCCAGCAGCCCCCAACAGGGGGATACGCAGTATTTT. It is translated as CASSPQQGDTQYF.

The genes are TRBV2 and TRBJ1-6; D not resolved. V gave up 4 bases and J gave up 6 bases, with 7 bases separating them. The germline V gene has CDR1 SNHLY and CDR2 FYNNEI. The CDR3 consists of 13 residues. CDR3 sequence: CASSANGNSPLHF. In nucleotides, the CDR3 is TGTGCCAGCAGTGCGAACGGTAATTCACCCCTCCACTTT.

V gene TRBV9 combines with J gene TRBJ2-1; no firm D call. CDR3 length: 14 amino acids. Germline CDR1 reads SGDLS; CDR2 reads YYNGEE. V was clipped by 0 bases and J by 9 bases, with 13 bases between them. Here the CDR3 DNA reads TGTGCCAGCAGCGTAGGAGACTCCCCTCGTGAGCAGTTCTTC. It codes for CASSVGDSPREQFF.

V is TRBV7-6 and J is TRBJ1-1, with 7 bases fitting TRBD1. The germline V gene has CDR1 SGHVS and CDR2 FNYEAQ. The CDR3 is made up of 14 amino acids. J was trimmed by 5 bases and V by 7 bases; bases with no gene match: 10. The CDR3: CASTADRLGTEAFF. CDR3 nucleotide sequence: TGTGCCAGCACCGCGGACAGGCTTGGGACTGAAGCTTTCTTT.

The chain joins TRBV28 to TRBJ1-5; 8 bases line up with TRBD1. Germline CDR1 MDHEN, CDR2 SYDVKM. The CDR3 covers 18 residues. The J segment lost 3 bases and the V segment lost 2 bases, leaving 12 bases of the junction unmatched. As DNA, the CDR3 is TGTGCCAGCAGTTTAGATTGGACCGGGACAGGTCCCAATCAGCCCCAGCATTTT. It is translated as CASSLDWTGTGPNQPQHF.

The gene calls are TRBV27 and TRBJ2-7; 8 bases agree with TRBD1. The CDR3 consists of 13 residues. Trimming removed 2 bases from V and 5 bases from J; junction bases left unmatched: 2. CDR1 is MNHEY and CDR2 is SMNVEV in the germline V gene (reference sequence). CDR3 nucleotide sequence: TGTGCCAGCAGTTTACAGGGGGCTAACGAGCAGTACTTC. It specifies CASSLQGANEQYF.